The present T cell receptor beta chain was sequenced within a study of patients and donors after allogeneic stem cell transplantation. The table lists this clonotype with a few counts. The CDR3 consists of 17 residues. Germline values: CDR1 LNHNV, CDR2 YYDKDF (reference sequence). V shed 0 bases and J 1 base; nucleotides not matched to a gene: 7. Each CDR3 protein gets one entry after TCRdb re-called the RT-PCR reads with MiXCR. This sample yields about a million distinct CDR3 sequences, of which approximately 18% are seen a single time; roughly 6% belongs to the top ten. V and J are TRBV15 and TRBJ2-5; the match to TRBD2 covers 8 bases. This TCR was sampled from a human donor who was either an allogeneic HSCT recipient or a stem cell or donor lymphocyte infusion donor (not recorded which). It is not recorded whose cells these are; they may come from a transplant donor. The sample comprised blood, either unsorted or a sorted T cell fraction (not recorded which). The DNA for the CDR3 is TGTGCCACCAGCAGAGATGGAAGCGGGAGTCCCCAAGAGACCCAGTACTTC. This sequence encodes CATSRDGSGSPQETQYF.